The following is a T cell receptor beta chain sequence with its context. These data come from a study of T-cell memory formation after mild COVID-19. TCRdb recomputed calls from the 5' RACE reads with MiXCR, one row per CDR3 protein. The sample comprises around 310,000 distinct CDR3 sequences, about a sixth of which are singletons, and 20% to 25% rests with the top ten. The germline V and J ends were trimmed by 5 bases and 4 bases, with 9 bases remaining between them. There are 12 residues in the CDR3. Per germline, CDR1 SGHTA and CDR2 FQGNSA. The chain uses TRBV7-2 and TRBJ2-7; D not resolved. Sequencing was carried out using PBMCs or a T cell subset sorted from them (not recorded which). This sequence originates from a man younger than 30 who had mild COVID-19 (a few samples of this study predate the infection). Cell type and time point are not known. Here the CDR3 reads CASSPVEYEQYF. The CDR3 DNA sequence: TGTGCCAGCAGCCCCGTCGAATACGAGCAGTACTTC.